This TCR beta chain was sequenced for a study of blood T cell repertoires in COVID-19. Study overall: The origin of the acute and convalescent COVID-19 samples was the United States, Italy and Spain. From T cells, B-cell-depleted T cells, or PBMCs came the material, which was cDNA or gDNA.

The CDR3 spans 14 residues. V trimming: 7 bases; J trimming: 5 bases; junction bases outside the gene matches: 5. Germline V gene sequence: CDR1 SEHNR, CDR2 FQNEAQ (reference sequence). In the original analysis: Amplification with reference gene primers provided the estimates of nucleated cell counts. Here immunoSEQ multiplex PCR was the method, and the copy in TCRdb shows in-frame clones only, minus some. D and trimming were read from the DNA, whereas the V and J calls and clone size are those reported in that table. Counted here are roughly 71,000 clones, approximately 85% occurring once; the ten biggest clones make up roughly 30%.

The rearrangement joins TRBV7-9 to TRBJ2-1, with 10 bases identical to TRBD1. This clonotype originated in a man between 45 and 60 years old with acute or convalescent COVID-19. Sequenced: peripheral blood. The CDR3 coding sequence is TGTGCCAGCACCCTAGGGACAGGGGACAATGAGCAGTTCTTC. This gives the protein CASTLGTGDNEQFF.